This is a list of T cell receptor beta chains from one sample in a study of blood T cell repertoires in COVID-19. The data were produced by immunoSEQ multiplex PCR, yet TCRdb's version contains in-frame clones alone and is incomplete. Of more than 85,000 clones listed, about four fifths were seen once; the top ten hold 15% to 20%. Source material: peripheral blood. The receptor set was obtained from a woman aged 55-75 years with acute or convalescent COVID-19. Both conserved end residues are part of each CDR3. Fields, in order: clone size, V gene, D gene, J gene, CDR3 protein, CDR3 DNA. The D gene is left open where the match is weak. Size is stated for part of the rows, as once, few or many counts, or as a class when the clone is expanded.

once	TRBV28	-	TRBJ2-2	CASIPNTSGATGELFF	TGTGCCAGCATTCCTAACACGTCAGGCGCCACCGGGGAGCTGTTTTTT
-	TRBV3-1/TRBV3-2	TRBD2	TRBJ2-3	CASSGTGTSVDTQYF	TGTGCCAGCAGCGGGACCGGGACTAGCGTGGATACGCAGTATTTT
-	TRBV18	-	TRBJ2-7	CASSPPGRGSYEQYF	TGTGCCAGCTCACCCCCTGGGCGGGGTTCCTACGAGCAGTACTTC
-	TRBV4-3	TRBD1	TRBJ1-2	CASSQVRDRGIYGYTF	TGCGCCAGCAGCCAAGTTCGGGACAGGGGTATCTATGGCTACACCTTC
-	TRBV9	-	TRBJ1-6	CASSVGQAGNSPLHF	TGTGCCAGCAGCGTAGGTCAGGCTGGTAATTCACCCCTCCACTTT
-	TRBV29-1	-	TRBJ1-1	CSARDLNTEAFF	TGCAGCGCTCGGGATCTAAACACTGAAGCTTTCTTT
-	TRBV7-2	TRBD2	TRBJ2-5	CASSSRGGPRGETQYF	TGTGCCAGCAGCTCGCGGGGGGGGCCCAGGGGAGAGACCCAGTACTTC
once	TRBV7-9	-	TRBJ1-2	CASSLDAGAVDGYTF	TGTGCCAGCAGCTTAGATGCGGGGGCGGTCGATGGCTACACCTTC
-	TRBV11-2	TRBD1	TRBJ2-5	CASSLNRGDETQYF	TGTGCCAGCAGCTTAAACAGGGGGGACGAGACCCAGTACTTC
-	TRBV7-6	-	TRBJ1-2	CASSPDSNYGYTF	TGTGCCAGCAGCCCCGACAGTAACTATGGCTACACCTTC
-	TRBV5-1	TRBD1	TRBJ1-1	CASSVQGQAEAFF	TGCGCCAGCTCAGTCCAGGGACAGGCTGAAGCTTTCTTT
-	TRBV9	TRBD2	TRBJ2-5	CASSGTSGYQETQYF	TGTGCCAGCAGCGGGACTAGCGGATACCAAGAGACCCAGTACTTC
-	TRBV2	-	TRBJ1-6	CASSSVVNNSPLHF	TGTGCCAGCAGTTCCGTAGTGAATAATTCACCCCTCCACTTT
-	TRBV5-5	TRBD2	TRBJ2-2	CASSLGLAGGANTGELFF	TGTGCCAGCAGCTTAGGACTAGCGGGGGGAGCGAACACCGGGGAGCTGTTTTTT
-	TRBV19	-	TRBJ2-7	CASSTMAGTTYEQYF	TGTGCCAGTAGTACCATGGCCGGGACAACCTACGAGCAGTACTTC
-	TRBV6-5	-	TRBJ2-5	CASSLRGSQETQYF	TGTGCCAGCAGTCTCCGGGGTTCCCAAGAGACCCAGTACTTC
-	TRBV6-5	-	TRBJ1-1	CASRDMAIGTEAFF	TGTGCCAGCAGGGACATGGCCATCGGGACTGAAGCTTTCTTT
-	TRBV5-6	-	TRBJ2-3	CASSSKLGQGDTDTQYF	TGTGCCAGCAGCTCGAAGCTAGGGCAGGGCGACACAGATACGCAGTATTTT
-	TRBV11-2	TRBD2	TRBJ2-1	CASSLAGGNEQFF	TGTGCCAGCAGCTTAGCGGGGGGCAATGAGCAGTTCTTC
-	TRBV6-5	TRBD1	TRBJ1-1	CASKTGTANTEAFF	TGTGCCAGCAAGACCGGGACAGCGAACACTGAAGCTTTCTTT
-	TRBV30	TRBD1	TRBJ1-6	CAWSRQGNGSPLHF	TGTGCCTGGAGTAGACAGGGAAACGGTTCACCCCTCCACTTT
few	TRBV6-2/TRBV6-3	-	TRBJ1-6	CASSWTGENSPLHF	TGTGCCAGCAGTTGGACTGGCGAGAATTCACCCCTCCACTTT
-	TRBV7-2	-	TRBJ1-5	CASSNQVNNQPQHF	TGTGCCAGCAGCAACCAGGTTAACAATCAGCCCCAGCATTTT
-	TRBV9	-	TRBJ1-2	CASSARLGRVGYTF	TGTGCCAGCAGCGCCCGTCTGGGGAGGGTTGGCTACACCTTC
once	TRBV5-4	TRBD1	TRBJ1-1	CASSSGQGGDTEAFF	TGTGCCAGCAGCTCCGGACAGGGCGGGGACACTGAAGCTTTCTTT
-	TRBV19	TRBD1	TRBJ1-6	CASSIGQGASPLHF	TGTGCCAGTAGTATTGGACAGGGGGCTTCACCCCTCCACTTT
-	TRBV4-2	TRBD2	TRBJ2-7	CASSQDGLKRGASEQYF	TGTGCCAGCAGCCAAGACGGACTAAAGCGGGGGGCCTCCGAGCAGTACTTC